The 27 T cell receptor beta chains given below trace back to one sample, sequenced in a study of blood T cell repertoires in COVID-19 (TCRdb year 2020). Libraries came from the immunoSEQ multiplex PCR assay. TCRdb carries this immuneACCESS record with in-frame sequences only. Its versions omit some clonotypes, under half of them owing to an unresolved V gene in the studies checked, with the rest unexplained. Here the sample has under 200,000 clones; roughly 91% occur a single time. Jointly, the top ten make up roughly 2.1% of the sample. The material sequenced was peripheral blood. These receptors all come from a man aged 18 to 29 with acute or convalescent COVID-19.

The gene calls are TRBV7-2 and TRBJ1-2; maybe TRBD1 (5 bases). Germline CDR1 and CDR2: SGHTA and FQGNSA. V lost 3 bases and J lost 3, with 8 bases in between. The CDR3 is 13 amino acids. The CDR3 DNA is TGTGCCAGCAGCTTTAAACAGGACTATGGCTACACCTTC. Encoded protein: CASSFKQDYGYTF.

Written as DNA, the CDR3 is TGTGCCAGCAGCTCCATGACAGGGATGAACACTGAAGCTTTCTTT. Its protein product is CASSSMTGMNTEAFF. The gene calls are TRBV7-9 and TRBJ1-1, with 7 bases identical to TRBD1. J lost 0 bases, V lost 4 bases, and 5 bases had no gene match. This CDR3 is 15 amino acids long. Germline V gene data show CDR1 as SEHNR and CDR2 as FQNEAQ (reference sequence).

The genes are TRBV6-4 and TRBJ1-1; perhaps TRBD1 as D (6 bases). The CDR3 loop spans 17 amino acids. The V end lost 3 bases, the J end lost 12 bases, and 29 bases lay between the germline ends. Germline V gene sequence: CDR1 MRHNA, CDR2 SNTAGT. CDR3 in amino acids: CASSEWVVYQGRLSPFF. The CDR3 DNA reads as TGTGCCAGCAGTGAATGGGTCGTGTATCAGGGGCGCCTGAGTCCTTTCTTT.

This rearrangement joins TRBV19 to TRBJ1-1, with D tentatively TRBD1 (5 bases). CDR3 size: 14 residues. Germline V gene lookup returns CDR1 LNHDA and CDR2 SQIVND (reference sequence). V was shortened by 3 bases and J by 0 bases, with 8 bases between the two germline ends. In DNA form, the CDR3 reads TGTGCCAGTAGTATTACAGGTATGAACACTGAAGCTTTCTTT. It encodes CASSITGMNTEAFF. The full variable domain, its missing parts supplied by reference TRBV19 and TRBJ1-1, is DGGITQSPKYLFRKEGQNVTLSCEQNLNHDAMYWYRQDPGQGLRLIYYSQIVNDFQKGDIAEGYSVSREKKESFPLTVTSAQKNPTAFYLCASSITGMNTEAFFGQGTRLTVV.

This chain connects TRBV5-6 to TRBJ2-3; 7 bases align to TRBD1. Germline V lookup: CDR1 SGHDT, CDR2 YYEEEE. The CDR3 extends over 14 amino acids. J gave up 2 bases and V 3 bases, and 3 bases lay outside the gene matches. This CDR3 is CASSSGQTTDTQYF. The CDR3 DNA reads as TGTGCCAGCAGCTCGGGACAGACCACAGATACGCAGTATTTT.

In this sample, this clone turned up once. The CDR3 loop reads CASSLIPGATEAFF. In DNA, the CDR3 is TGCGCCAGCAGCTTGATTCCAGGGGCCACTGAAGCTTTCTTT. The chain is built from TRBV5-1 and TRBJ1-1; a possible D gene is TRBD1 (6 bases). The ends were cut back, 1 base at V and 4 bases at J, with 11 bases in the middle. The CDR3 is 14 residues long. CDR1 is SGHRS, CDR2 YFSETQ, per germline.

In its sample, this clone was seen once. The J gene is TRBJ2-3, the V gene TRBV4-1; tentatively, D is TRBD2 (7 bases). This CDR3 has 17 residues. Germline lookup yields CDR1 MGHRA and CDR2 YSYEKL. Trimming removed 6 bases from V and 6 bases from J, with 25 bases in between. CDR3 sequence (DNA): TGCGCCAGCAGTCGAGTGGCTGGGGGCGGGGGTTTGGATACGCAGTATTTT. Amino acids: CASSRVAGGGGLDTQYF.

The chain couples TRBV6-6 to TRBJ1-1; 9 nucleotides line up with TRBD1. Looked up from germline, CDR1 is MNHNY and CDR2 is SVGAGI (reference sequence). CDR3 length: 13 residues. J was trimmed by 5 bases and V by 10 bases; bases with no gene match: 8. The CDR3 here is CAIRAGQGTEAFF. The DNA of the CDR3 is TGTGCCATAAGGGCGGGACAGGGAACTGAAGCTTTCTTT.

This chain's CDR3 is CASSVESGADTQYF. CDR3 DNA sequence: TGTGCCAGCAGCGTAGAATCAGGGGCAGATACGCAGTATTTT. The chain carries TRBV9 and TRBJ2-3, with D tentatively TRBD1 (6 bases). V lost 0 bases to trimming and J lost 4 bases, with 9 bases between them. Germline CDR1 reads SGDLS; CDR2 reads YYNGEE. This CDR3 is built from 14 residues.

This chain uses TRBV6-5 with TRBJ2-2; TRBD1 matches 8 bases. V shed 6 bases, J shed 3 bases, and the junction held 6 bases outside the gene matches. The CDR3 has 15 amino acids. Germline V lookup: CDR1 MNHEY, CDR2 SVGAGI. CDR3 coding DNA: TGTGCCAGCAGACGGGACAGGTCCGACACCGGGGAGCTGTTTTTT. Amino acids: CASRRDRSDTGELFF.

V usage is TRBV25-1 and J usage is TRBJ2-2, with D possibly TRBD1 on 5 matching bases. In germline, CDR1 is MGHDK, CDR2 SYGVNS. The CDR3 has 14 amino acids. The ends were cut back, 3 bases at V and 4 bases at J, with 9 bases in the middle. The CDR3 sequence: CASSDARATGELFF. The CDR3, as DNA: TGTGCCAGCAGTGATGCCAGGGCCACCGGGGAGCTGTTTTTT.

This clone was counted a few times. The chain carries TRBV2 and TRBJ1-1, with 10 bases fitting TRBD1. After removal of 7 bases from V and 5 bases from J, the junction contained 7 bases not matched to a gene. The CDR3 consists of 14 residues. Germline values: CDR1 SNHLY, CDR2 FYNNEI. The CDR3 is CASTRTGGETEAFF. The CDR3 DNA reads TGTGCCAGCACCCGGACAGGGGGTGAGACTGAAGCTTTCTTT.

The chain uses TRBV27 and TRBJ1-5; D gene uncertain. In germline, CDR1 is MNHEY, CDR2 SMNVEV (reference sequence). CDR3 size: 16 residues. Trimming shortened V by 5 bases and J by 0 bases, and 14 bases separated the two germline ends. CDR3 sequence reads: CASSPHRGYSNQPQHF. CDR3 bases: TGTGCCAGCAGTCCGCATCGAGGGTATAGCAATCAGCCCCAGCATTTT.

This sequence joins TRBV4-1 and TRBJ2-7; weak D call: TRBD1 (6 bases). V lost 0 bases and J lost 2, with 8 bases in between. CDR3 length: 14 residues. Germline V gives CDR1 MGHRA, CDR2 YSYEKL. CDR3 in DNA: TGCGCCAGCAGCCAAGAAGGACAGCCCTACGAGCAGTACTTC. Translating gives CASSQEGQPYEQYF.

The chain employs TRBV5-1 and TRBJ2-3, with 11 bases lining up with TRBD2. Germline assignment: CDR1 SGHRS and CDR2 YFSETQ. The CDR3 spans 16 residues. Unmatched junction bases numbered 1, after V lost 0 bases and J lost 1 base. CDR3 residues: CASSLGGLAGTDTQYF. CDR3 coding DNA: TGCGCCAGCAGCTTGGGGGGACTAGCGGGCACAGATACGCAGTATTTT.

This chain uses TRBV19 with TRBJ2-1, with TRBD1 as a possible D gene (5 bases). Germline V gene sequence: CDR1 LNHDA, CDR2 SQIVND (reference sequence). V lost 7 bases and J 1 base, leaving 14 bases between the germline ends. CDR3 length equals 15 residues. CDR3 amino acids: CASTEGKGSYNEQFF. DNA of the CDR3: TGTGCCAGTACAGAAGGGAAGGGGTCCTACAATGAGCAGTTCTTC.

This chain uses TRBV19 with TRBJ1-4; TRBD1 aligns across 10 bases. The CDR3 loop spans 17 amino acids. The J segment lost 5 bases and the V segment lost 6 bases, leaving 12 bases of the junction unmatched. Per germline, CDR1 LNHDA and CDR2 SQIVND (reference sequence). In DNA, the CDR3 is TGTGCCAGTAGAACCCGGGACAGGGGCTCAAAAAATGAAAAACTGTTTTTT. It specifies CASRTRDRGSKNEKLFF.

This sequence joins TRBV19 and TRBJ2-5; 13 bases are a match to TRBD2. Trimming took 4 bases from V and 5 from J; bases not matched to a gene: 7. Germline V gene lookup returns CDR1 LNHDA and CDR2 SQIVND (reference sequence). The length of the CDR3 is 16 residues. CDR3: CASSTSGTSGEETQYF. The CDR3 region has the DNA TGTGCCAGTAGTACCTCCGGGACTAGCGGGGAGGAGACCCAGTACTTC.

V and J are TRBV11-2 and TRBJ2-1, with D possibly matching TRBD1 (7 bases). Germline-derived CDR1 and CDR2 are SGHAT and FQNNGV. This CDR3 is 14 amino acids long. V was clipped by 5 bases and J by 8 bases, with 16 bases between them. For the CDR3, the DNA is TGTGCCAGCAGCCCAGTTGGAGGGGGCGATGAGCAGTTCTTC. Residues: CASSPVGGGDEQFF.

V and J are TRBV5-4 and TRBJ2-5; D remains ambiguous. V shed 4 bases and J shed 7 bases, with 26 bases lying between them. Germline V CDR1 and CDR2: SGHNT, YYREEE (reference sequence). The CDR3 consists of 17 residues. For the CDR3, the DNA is TGTGCCAGCAGCCGCGCGGTCATCGGAACTAACCAACGGACCCAGTACTTC. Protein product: CASSRAVIGTNQRTQYF.

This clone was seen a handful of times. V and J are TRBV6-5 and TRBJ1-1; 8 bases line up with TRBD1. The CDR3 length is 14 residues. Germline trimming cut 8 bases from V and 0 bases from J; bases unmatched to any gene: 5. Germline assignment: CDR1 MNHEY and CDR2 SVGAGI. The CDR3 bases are TGTGCCAGCCGGAGACAGGGGATGAACACTGAAGCTTTCTTT. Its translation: CASRRQGMNTEAFF.

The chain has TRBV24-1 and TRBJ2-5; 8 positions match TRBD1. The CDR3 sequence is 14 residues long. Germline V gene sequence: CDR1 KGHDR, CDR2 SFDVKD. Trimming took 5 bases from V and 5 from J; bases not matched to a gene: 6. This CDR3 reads CATSAPGGLETQYF. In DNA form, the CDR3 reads TGTGCCACCAGTGCCCCAGGGGGCTTGGAGACCCAGTACTTC.

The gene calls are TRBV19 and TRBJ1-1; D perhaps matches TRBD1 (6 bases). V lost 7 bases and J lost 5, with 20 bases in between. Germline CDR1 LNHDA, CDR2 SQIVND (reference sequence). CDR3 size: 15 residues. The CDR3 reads CASIAFSGVRTEAFF. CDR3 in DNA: TGTGCCAGTATCGCTTTCTCAGGGGTGAGGACTGAAGCTTTCTTT.

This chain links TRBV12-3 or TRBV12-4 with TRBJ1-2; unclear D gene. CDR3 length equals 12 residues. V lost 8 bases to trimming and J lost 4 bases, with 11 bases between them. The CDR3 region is CASGEGIYGYTF. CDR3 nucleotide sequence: TGTGCCAGCGGGGAGGGAATCTATGGCTACACCTTC.

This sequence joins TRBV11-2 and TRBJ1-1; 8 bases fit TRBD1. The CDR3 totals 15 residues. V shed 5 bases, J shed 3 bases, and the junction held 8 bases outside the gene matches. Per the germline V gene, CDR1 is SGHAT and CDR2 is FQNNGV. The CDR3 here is CASSAGQVLDTEAFF. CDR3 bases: TGTGCCAGCAGCGCGGGACAGGTGCTTGACACTGAAGCTTTCTTT. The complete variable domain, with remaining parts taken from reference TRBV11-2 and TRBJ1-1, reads EAGVAQSPRYKIIEKRQSVAFWCNPISGHATLYWYQQILGQGPKLLIQFQNNGVVDDSQLPKDRFSAERLKGVDSTLKIQPAKLEDSAVYLCASSAGQVLDTEAFFGQGTRLTVV.

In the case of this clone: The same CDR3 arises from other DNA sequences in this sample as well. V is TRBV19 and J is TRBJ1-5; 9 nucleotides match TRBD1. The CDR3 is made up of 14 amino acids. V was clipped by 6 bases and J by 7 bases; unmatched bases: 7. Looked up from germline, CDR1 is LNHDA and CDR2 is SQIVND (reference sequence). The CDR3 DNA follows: TGTGCCAGTAGCGTCACAGGGGGCGGACAGCCCCAGCATTTT. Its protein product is CASSVTGGGQPQHF.

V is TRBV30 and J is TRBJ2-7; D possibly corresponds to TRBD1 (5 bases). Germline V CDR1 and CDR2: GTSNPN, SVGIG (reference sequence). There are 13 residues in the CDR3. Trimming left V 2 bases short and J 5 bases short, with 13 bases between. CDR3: CAWSSGNRDEQYF. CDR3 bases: TGTGCCTGGAGTTCAGGGAATCGGGACGAGCAGTACTTC.